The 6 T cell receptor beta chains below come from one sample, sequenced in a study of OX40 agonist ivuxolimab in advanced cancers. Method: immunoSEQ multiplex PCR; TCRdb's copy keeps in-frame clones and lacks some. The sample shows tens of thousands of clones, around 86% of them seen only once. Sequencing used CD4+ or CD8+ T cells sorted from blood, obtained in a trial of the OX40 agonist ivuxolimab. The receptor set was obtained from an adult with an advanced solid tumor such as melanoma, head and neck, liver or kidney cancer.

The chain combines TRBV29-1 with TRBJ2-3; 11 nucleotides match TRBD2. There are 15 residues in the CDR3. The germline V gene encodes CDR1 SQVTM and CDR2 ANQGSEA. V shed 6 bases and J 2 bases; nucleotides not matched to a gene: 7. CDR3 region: CSVALAGESTDTQYF. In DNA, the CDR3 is TGCAGCGTAGCACTAGCGGGGGAATCCACAGATACGCAGTATTTT.

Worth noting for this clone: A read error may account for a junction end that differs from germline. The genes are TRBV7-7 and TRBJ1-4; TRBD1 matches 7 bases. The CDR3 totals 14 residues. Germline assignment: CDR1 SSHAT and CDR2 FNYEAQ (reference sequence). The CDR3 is CASTPTGLNEKLFF. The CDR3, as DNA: TGTGCTAGCACCCCGACAGGGCTGAATGAAAAACTGTTTTTT.

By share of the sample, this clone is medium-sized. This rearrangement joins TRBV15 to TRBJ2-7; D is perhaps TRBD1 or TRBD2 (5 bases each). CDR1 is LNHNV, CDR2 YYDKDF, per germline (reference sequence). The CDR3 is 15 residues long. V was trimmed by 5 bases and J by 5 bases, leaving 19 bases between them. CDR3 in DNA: TGTGCCACCAGCGGCCGGGGCCTTGTTGTCCACGAGCAGTACTTC. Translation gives CATSGRGLVVHEQYF.

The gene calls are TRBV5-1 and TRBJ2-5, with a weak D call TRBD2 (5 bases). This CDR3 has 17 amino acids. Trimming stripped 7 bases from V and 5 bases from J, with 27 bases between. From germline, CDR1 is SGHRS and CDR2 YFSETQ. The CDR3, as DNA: TGCGCCAGCGCTAGACTACTTCTTGGCAGAGCGAACGAGACCCAGTACTTC. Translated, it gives CASARLLLGRANETQYF.

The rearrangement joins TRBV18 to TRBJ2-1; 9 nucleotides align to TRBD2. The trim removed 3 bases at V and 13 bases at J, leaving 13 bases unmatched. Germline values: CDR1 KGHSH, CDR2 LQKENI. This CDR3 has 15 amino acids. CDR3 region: CASSPPSGTWGGQFF. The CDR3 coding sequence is TGTGCCAGCTCACCCCCTAGCGGGACCTGGGGGGGACAGTTCTTC.

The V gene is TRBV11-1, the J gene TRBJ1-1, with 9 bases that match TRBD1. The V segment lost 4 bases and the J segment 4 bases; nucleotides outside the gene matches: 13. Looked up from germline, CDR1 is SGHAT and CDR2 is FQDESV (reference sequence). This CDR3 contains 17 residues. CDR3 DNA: TGTGCCAGCAGCTCCGAAACCGTGGACAGGGGAATCACTGAAGCTTTCTTT. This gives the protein CASSSETVDRGITEAFF.